A selection of T cell receptor beta chains follows, all from one sample in a study of CD8 T cells in ankylosing spondylitis. TCRdb analysed the 5' RACE reads with MiXCR anew, one entry per CDR3 protein. The profile covers about 500,000 distinct CDR3 sequences, with about 5.7% appearing a single time and under 4.5% taken by the ten largest. Source material: blood, either unsorted or a sorted T cell fraction (not recorded which). The receptors were gathered from a male donor with ankylosing spondylitis. CDR3s include the opening cysteine and the closing phenylalanine or tryptophan. The order of the fields is V gene, J gene, CDR3 protein.

TRBV12-3/TRBV12-4	TRBJ2-7	CASTLGGANEQYF
TRBV7-6	TRBJ2-3	CASSSANIAGGHTDTQYF
TRBV7-2	TRBJ2-7	CASSPQGYRFYEQYF
TRBV5-1	TRBJ2-6	CASSLSQRSGANVLTF
TRBV4-3	TRBJ2-7	CASSQDSAGGTYEQYF
TRBV12-3/TRBV12-4	TRBJ2-2	CASHPSRAGTGELFF
TRBV7-9	TRBJ1-3	CASSWGVFSGNTIYF
TRBV2	TRBJ2-3	CASSFGGDTQYF
TRBV20-1	TRBJ2-2	CSATQGSGELFF
TRBV20-1	TRBJ2-7	CSARPVYSAGGSYEQYF
TRBV5-6	TRBJ1-1	CASSDYRDLWNTEAFF
TRBV20-1	TRBJ2-5	CSAPPGGFETQYF
TRBV18	TRBJ2-5	CASSPRIGSSGVQETQYF
TRBV29-1	TRBJ2-3	CSVGELQARDTQYF
TRBV5-1	TRBJ2-2	CASSPEGRTNTGELFF
TRBV5-1	TRBJ1-5	CASSLGEDLGQPQHF
TRBV20-1	TRBJ2-1	CSARTSGRDHYNEQFF
TRBV10-3	TRBJ2-1	CAADKGGGQKHEQFF
TRBV7-2	TRBJ1-5	CASSSPGGPRGQPQHF
TRBV28	TRBJ2-7	CASSPPRQGRDSYEQYF
TRBV27	TRBJ2-1	CASSPGTSGNNEQFF
TRBV12-3/TRBV12-4	TRBJ1-6	CASSVRQGYNSPLHF
TRBV20-1	TRBJ2-1	CSATSGLAYYNEQFF
TRBV10-3	TRBJ1-6	CAIQGIWNSPLHF
TRBV12-3/TRBV12-4	TRBJ1-5	CASSHSRGTGVGQPQHF
TRBV24-1	TRBJ2-3	CATSDWNRDTDTQYF
TRBV24-1	TRBJ2-1	CATSAGLAGNEQFF
TRBV7-8	TRBJ2-5	CASSFGTTQETQYF
TRBV6-5	TRBJ2-1	CASSYPQGGNEQFF
TRBV18	TRBJ2-7	CASSLHRDYEQYF
TRBV20-1	TRBJ2-7	CSALRHYEQYF
TRBV12-3/TRBV12-4	TRBJ2-1	CASSLGSSAEQFF
TRBV10-1	TRBJ2-7	CASSESMAQNEQYF
TRBV20-1	TRBJ2-1	CCARARGGSFSNEQFF
TRBV7-2	TRBJ1-3	CASSLAYPRGDTIYF
TRBV5-1	TRBJ2-2	CASSLVASTGELFF
TRBV3-1	TRBJ1-4	CASSRLSGTGHEKLFF
TRBV6-1	TRBJ1-6	CASKRDNRSPLHF
TRBV5-1	TRBJ2-2	CASSLSLGQRNTGELFF
TRBV6-1	TRBJ2-7	CASSELGGDSYEQYF
TRBV5-5	TRBJ2-1	CASSFGTGLYNEQFF
TRBV20-1	TRBJ2-7	CSATSGSRSYEQYF
TRBV27	TRBJ2-5	CASSLRVQETQYF
TRBV20-1	TRBJ2-3	CCARDWTSGSTDTQYF
TRBV28	TRBJ2-3	CASSWDSTSTDTQYF
TRBV10-3	TRBJ2-2	CAMNRGRNTGELFF
TRBV6-1	TRBJ2-4	CAGGQGEAKNIQYF
TRBV5-1	TRBJ2-2	CASSLTVANTGELFF
TRBV29-1	TRBJ2-5	CSVGLRMSQETQYF
TRBV6-2/TRBV6-3	TRBJ2-6	CASSYTLVGPVLSGANVLTF
TRBV3-1	TRBJ1-3	CATTRTGAKGNTIYF
TRBV4-2	TRBJ2-1	CASSLRGANEQFF
TRBV20-1	TRBJ2-7	CSADPGQEAKQYF
TRBV12-3/TRBV12-4	TRBJ2-5	CASRDFEETQYF
TRBV5-1	TRBJ2-3	CASGRLAGRADTQYF